One sample yielded the 10 T cell receptor beta chains listed below, sequenced in a study of OX40 agonist ivuxolimab in advanced cancers. The repertoire was sequenced with immunoSEQ multiplex PCR; TCRdb's copy has only in-frame clones and lacks some. The table shows 150,000 to 190,000 clones, with 85% to 95% occurring only once. Sequences were derived from CD4+ or CD8+ T cells sorted from blood, sampled in a trial of the OX40 agonist ivuxolimab. All receptors derive from an adult with an advanced solid tumor such as melanoma, head and neck, liver or kidney cancer.

CDR3 sequence reads: CASSSTGTGNTIYF. The DNA for the CDR3 is TGTGCCAGCAGTTCGACAGGGACTGGAAACACCATATATTTT. The chain combines TRBV27 with TRBJ1-3; 7 positions agree with TRBD1. The CDR3 extends over 14 amino acids. Germline lookup yields CDR1 MNHEY and CDR2 SMNVEV (reference sequence). J was trimmed by 2 bases and V by 4 bases; bases with no gene match: 2.

J is TRBJ2-3 and V is TRBV15; TRBD2 matches at 7 bases. The CDR3 is 16 amino acids. Trimming removed 5 bases from V and 2 bases from J; junction bases left unmatched: 10. The germline V gene has CDR1 LNHNV and CDR2 YYDKDF (reference sequence). The CDR3, as DNA: TGTGCCACCAGCTGGAGGTATCGGGGGGACACAGATACGCAGTATTTT. It specifies CATSWRYRGDTDTQYF.

The chain combines TRBV28 with TRBJ1-1; unclear D gene. The CDR3 length is 11 residues. The ends were cut back, 11 bases at V and 5 bases at J, with 12 bases in the middle. Per germline, CDR1 MDHEN and CDR2 SYDVKM. CDR3 DNA sequence: TGTGCCTCCCCGTCGAGGACTGAAGCTTTCTTT. Protein sequence: CASPSRTEAFF.

Only a few counts were recorded for this clone. The V call is TRBV11-2, the J call TRBJ2-7; 7 positions agree with TRBD2. Germline lookup yields CDR1 SGHAT and CDR2 FQNNGV. The CDR3 is 15 residues long. V dropped 1 base and J dropped 2; count of bases not matched to a gene: 5. The CDR3 DNA reads as TGTGCCAGCAGCTTAGTGGCTAGCGGTCCCTACGAGCAGTACTTC. Translated: CASSLVASGPYEQYF.

The rearrangement joins TRBV4-3 to TRBJ2-2; D is ambiguous. V gave up 4 bases and J gave up 1 base, with 4 bases separating them. CDR1 is LGHNA, CDR2 YSLEER, per germline. The CDR3 length is 13 residues. CDR3 sequence reads: CASSPGNTGELFF. DNA of the CDR3: TGCGCCAGCAGCCCAGGGAACACCGGGGAGCTGTTTTTT.

V is TRBV11-3 and J is TRBJ2-2; 9 bases are a match to TRBD1. With V trimmed by 5 bases and J by 6 bases, 4 bases remained unmatched. The CDR3 runs to 14 residues. The V gene's germline CDR1 is SGHNT and CDR2 YENEEA. The CDR3 region has the DNA TGTGCCAGCAGCCCAAGGACAGGGGCCGGGGAGCTGTTTTTT. Its translation is CASSPRTGAGELFF. The variable domain in full, completed from reference TRBV11-3 and TRBJ2-2, reads EAGVVQSPRYKIIEKKQPVAFWCNPISGHNTLYWYLQNLGQGPELLIRYENEEAVDDSQLPKDRFSAERLKGVDSTLKIQPAELGDSAVYLCASSPRTGAGELFFGEGSRLTVL.

This sequence joins TRBV5-5 and TRBJ1-3, with a tentative D call TRBD1 (5 bases). Deletions cut 6 bases from V and 1 base from J, with 11 bases between. CDR1 is SGHKS and CDR2 is YYEKEE in the germline V gene (reference sequence). This CDR3 has 14 amino acids. The CDR3 sequence: CASTRGDSGNTIYF. The CDR3 region has the DNA TGTGCCAGCACCCGGGGCGATTCTGGAAACACCATATATTTT.

The chain is built from TRBV15 and TRBJ2-1; D may be TRBD2 (5 bases). CDR3 size: 15 residues. Trimming shortened V by 6 bases and J by 6 bases, and 18 bases separated the two germline ends. Germline V gene data show CDR1 as LNHNV and CDR2 as YYDKDF (reference sequence). The CDR3 sequence is CATSHRDYGVNEQFF. The CDR3, as DNA: TGTGCCACCAGTCACAGAGATTACGGGGTCAATGAGCAGTTCTTC.

The J gene is TRBJ1-4, the V gene TRBV19, with 8 nucleotides matching TRBD1. V shed 7 bases and J 5 bases; nucleotides not matched to a gene: 3. Germline CDR1 and CDR2: LNHDA and SQIVND (reference sequence). The CDR3 extends over 13 amino acids. CDR3 protein: CASKRTGNEKLFF. DNA of the CDR3: TGTGCCAGTAAAAGGACAGGGAATGAAAAACTGTTTTTT.

The rearrangement uses TRBV28 and TRBJ2-7, with TRBD1 matching over 8 bases. The germline V gene has CDR1 MDHEN and CDR2 SYDVKM. The CDR3 extends over 16 amino acids. V gave up 6 bases and J gave up 3 bases; unmatched junction bases: 13. CDR3 protein: CASSSGGSTGHYEQYF. The CDR3 DNA reads as TGTGCCAGCAGCTCAGGGGGCTCCACGGGCCACTACGAGCAGTACTTC.